These 21 T cell receptor beta chains were sequenced from one sample in a study of shared clonotypes between healthy human individuals. Profiling relied on immunoSEQ multiplex PCR, and the TCRdb table lists in-frame clones only, not all of them. The repertoire holds approximately 2,200,000 clones, with under 95% as singletons. Terminally differentiated effector memory CD45RA+ cells were left out of the naive CD8 fraction, which was CD45RO-negative and positively selected for CCR7. What was sequenced was naive CD8+ T cells from PBMCs. The source of these receptors is a man in his late teens or twenties in good health. Some clones in this sample may be carry-over from other donors' samples.

Regarding this clone: The same CDR3 can be traced to other DNA sequences in this sample. CDR3 coding DNA: TGTGCCAGCAGCTTGGACGGGGATACGCAGTATTTT. As protein: CASSLDGDTQYF. The chain is built from TRBV5-6 and TRBJ2-3; D is unclear. With 0 bases removed from V and 6 bases from J, the gap between germline ends came to 5 bases. Germline-derived CDR1 and CDR2 are SGHDT and YYEEEE. CDR3 length: 12 amino acids.

CDR3 bases: TGTGCCAGCAGAAAAGTAGCGGGAGGTGTGTTGGGAGAGACCCAGTACTTC. Protein product: CASRKVAGGVLGETQYF. The chain recombines TRBV11-2 with TRBJ2-5, with 10 bases aligning to TRBD2. The CDR3 has 17 residues. Germline values: CDR1 SGHAT, CDR2 FQNNGV. Trimming took 6 bases from V and 4 from J; bases not matched to a gene: 14.

The CDR3 region has the DNA TGTGCCAGCAGCCAAGACGGGCTAGCGGGAGCCATCAACCAAGAGACCCAGTACTTC. Its translation: CASSQDGLAGAINQETQYF. The rearrangement uses TRBV14 and TRBJ2-5, with TRBD2 matching over 10 bases. V shed 0 bases, J shed 0 bases, and the junction held 10 bases outside the gene matches. Per germline, CDR1 SGHDN and CDR2 FVKESK. The CDR3 runs 19 residues.

The V call is TRBV9, the J call TRBJ2-2, with 12 bases aligning to TRBD2. The trim removed 0 bases at V and 6 bases at J, leaving 9 bases unmatched. This CDR3 contains 18 residues. Germline CDR1 is SGDLS and CDR2 is YYNGEE. Here the CDR3 reads CASSVGEASGRAPGELFF. In DNA form, the CDR3 reads TGTGCCAGCAGCGTAGGGGAAGCTAGCGGGAGGGCCCCCGGGGAGCTGTTTTTT.

V usage is TRBV28 and J usage is TRBJ2-7; 11 nucleotides agree with TRBD1. The germline V gene encodes CDR1 MDHEN and CDR2 SYDVKM. The CDR3 covers 15 residues. Trimming at V came to 3 bases and at J to 5 bases, leaving 6 bases not matched to a gene. For the CDR3, the DNA is TGTGCCAGCAGTTTTCGAGGACAGGGGGCCGACGAGCAGTACTTC. It encodes CASSFRGQGADEQYF.

This clone was recorded only once. The V call is TRBV15, the J call TRBJ1-5; a weak D match, TRBD1 (5 bases). CDR3 length equals 15 residues. Trimming removed 0 bases from V and 4 bases from J, with 10 bases in between. CDR1 LNHNV and CDR2 YYDKDF come from the germline V gene (reference sequence). CDR3 in amino acids: CATSREPTVNQPQHF. CDR3 sequence (DNA): TGTGCCACCAGCAGAGAACCGACAGTTAATCAGCCCCAGCATTTT.

The J gene is TRBJ1-2, the V gene TRBV25-1; the match to TRBD1 covers 10 bases. V lost 4 bases and J lost 6; bases outside the gene matches: 11. The CDR3 runs 16 residues. The germline gives CDR1 MGHDK, CDR2 SYGVNS. As DNA, the CDR3 is TGTGCCAGCAGTGCCATGAGAACCGGGACAGGGGATGGCTACACCTTC. Protein sequence: CASSAMRTGTGDGYTF.

The V call is TRBV6-1, the J call TRBJ2-3; TRBD1 or TRBD2 may be the D gene (5 bases each). Germline V gives CDR1 MNHNS, CDR2 SASEGT. The length of the CDR3 is 16 residues. The V end lost 2 bases, the J end lost 2 bases, and 14 bases lay between the germline ends. CDR3 amino acids: CASSEYLGTVTDTQYF. CDR3 DNA: TGTGCCAGCAGTGAATATCTCGGGACCGTCACAGATACGCAGTATTTT.

V is TRBV7-8 and J is TRBJ2-7, with D tentatively TRBD1 (5 bases). This CDR3 is built from 15 residues. From germline, CDR1 is SGHVS and CDR2 FQNEAQ. The V end was cut by 5 bases, the J end by 5 bases, with 19 bases between. Here the CDR3 reads CASSVTGPRRDEQYF. CDR3 bases: TGTGCCAGCAGCGTAACAGGACCCCGTAGGGACGAGCAGTACTTC. The full variable domain, rest sourced from reference TRBV7-8 and TRBJ2-7, is GAGVSQSPRYKVAKRGQDVALRCDPISGHVSLFWYQQALGQGPEFLTYFQNEAQLDKSGLPSDRFFAERPEGSVSTLKIQRTQQEDSAVYLCASSVTGPRRDEQYFGPGTRLTVT.

In its sample, this clone was seen once. This sequence joins TRBV28 and TRBJ2-3; D gene ambiguous. V dropped 5 bases and J dropped 2 bases, with 14 bases sitting between them. CDR1 and CDR2 from the germline V gene are MDHEN and SYDVKM. The CDR3 is 15 residues long. The CDR3 loop reads CASSMIRALTDTQYF. DNA for the CDR3: TGTGCCAGCAGTATGATCCGGGCTCTCACAGATACGCAGTATTTT.

This sequence joins TRBV6-6 and TRBJ2-5; the D is unclear. The CDR3 runs to 15 residues. The germline CDR1 and CDR2 sequences are MNHNY and SVGAGI (reference sequence). V was cut by 6 bases and J by 1 base, with 15 bases left in between. In DNA, the CDR3 is TGTGCCAGCAGCGACTTTACCACACTCCAAGAGACCCAGTACTTC. Translated, it gives CASSDFTTLQETQYF.

The chain uses TRBV9 and TRBJ2-2, with 12 bases lining up with TRBD2. The CDR3 length is 20 residues. Germline-derived CDR1 and CDR2 are SGDLS and YYNGEE. Trimming cost V 4 bases and J 3 bases; bases outside gene matches: 16. CDR3 loop: CASSISGLAGKDGDTGELFF. The CDR3 DNA follows: TGTGCCAGCAGCATATCCGGACTAGCGGGAAAAGATGGGGACACCGGGGAGCTGTTTTTT. Supplemented by reference TRBV9 and TRBJ2-2, the full variable domain reads DSGVTQTPKHLITATGQRVTLRCSPRSGDLSVYWYQQSLDQGLQFLIQYYNGEERAKGNILERFSAQQFPDLHSELNLSSLELGDSALYFCASSISGLAGKDGDTGELFFGEGSRLTVL.

The V gene is TRBV11-2, the J gene TRBJ1-5; D not resolved. Deletions cut 5 bases from V and 3 bases from J, with 11 bases between. The CDR3 totals 14 residues. Germline CDR1 SGHAT, CDR2 FQNNGV. CDR3 nucleotides: TGTGCCAGCAGCCCCGACCCCTCCAATCAGCCCCAGCATTTT. It specifies CASSPDPSNQPQHF.

The genes are TRBV6-5 and TRBJ2-1; 11 nucleotides line up with TRBD1. Unmatched junction bases numbered 3, after V lost 7 bases and J lost 4 bases. This CDR3 spans 14 amino acids. CDR1 and CDR2 from the germline V gene are MNHEY and SVGAGI. The CDR3 DNA follows: TGTGCCAGCACCTGGGACAGGGGGTACAATGAGCAGTTCTTC. Translated: CASTWDRGYNEQFF.

On this clone itself: Additional DNA sequences in this sample encode the identical CDR3. This sequence joins TRBV27 and TRBJ2-3; either TRBD1 or TRBD2 may fit D (5 bases each). Trimming cost V 1 base and J 2 bases, with 10 bases left between them. Germline V CDR1 and CDR2: MNHEY, SMNVEV (reference sequence). The CDR3 contains 15 residues. The CDR3 DNA is TGTGCCAGCAGTTTATGGGGACGGGCCACAGATACGCAGTATTTT. Translating gives CASSLWGRATDTQYF.

The V gene is TRBV4-2, the J gene TRBJ2-7; D might be TRBD2 (5 bases). This CDR3 is built from 13 residues. CDR1 LGHNA and CDR2 YNFKEQ come from the germline V gene. V dropped 5 bases and J dropped 6 bases, with 14 bases sitting between them. The DNA of the CDR3 is TGTGCCAGCAGCTCCCGGGGATCGGTCGAGCAGTACTTC. Its protein product is CASSSRGSVEQYF.

This chain uses TRBV28 with TRBJ1-1; D remains ambiguous. The V end was cut by 3 bases, the J end by 4 bases, with 15 bases between. From germline, CDR1 is MDHEN and CDR2 SYDVKM. This CDR3 comprises 15 residues. The CDR3 region has the DNA TGTGCCAGCAGTTTTGGCGCCCTTGGAGGCACTGAAGCTTTCTTT. Residues: CASSFGALGGTEAFF.

This clone occurred once. The chain couples TRBV11-2 to TRBJ2-1; D is possibly TRBD1 (8 bases). The CDR3 covers 15 residues. Deletions cut 5 bases from V and 6 bases from J, with 17 bases between. Germline CDR1 SGHAT, CDR2 FQNNGV. The CDR3 sequence is CASSPRTGRVNEQFF. CDR3 DNA sequence: TGTGCCAGCAGCCCCCGGACAGGGAGGGTCAATGAGCAGTTCTTC.

The V call is TRBV28, the J call TRBJ2-7, with D perhaps being TRBD1 or TRBD2 (5 bases each). V dropped 8 bases and J dropped 6 bases, with 11 bases sitting between them. The V gene's germline CDR1 is MDHEN and CDR2 SYDVKM. The CDR3 has 11 residues. CDR3 coding DNA: TGTGCCAGCGGGCCAGGGACCGAGCAGTACTTC. It translates to CASGPGTEQYF.

This rearrangement joins TRBV28 to TRBJ2-5, with D maybe TRBD2 (5 bases). CDR3 size: 13 residues. CDR1 is MDHEN and CDR2 is SYDVKM in the germline V gene. V lost 6 bases and J 5 bases, leaving 13 bases between the germline ends. CDR3 sequence reads: CASRERGMETQYF. The CDR3 DNA reads as TGTGCCAGCAGGGAGAGAGGGATGGAGACCCAGTACTTC.

This clone was detected only once. The genes are TRBV30 and TRBJ1-1; no definite D call. CDR1 and CDR2 from the germline V gene are GTSNPN and SVGIG (reference sequence). Trimming removed 2 bases from V and 6 bases from J, with 19 bases in between. The CDR3 is 15 amino acids. The CDR3 DNA is TGTGCCTGGAGTACATCCCCCGGGGTGGCGGCTGAAGCTTTCTTT. Amino acid sequence: CAWSTSPGVAAEAFF.